This TCR beta chain was observed in a study of cytomegalovirus exposure and HLA in healthy donors. Turning to this clone: The junction shows a germline mismatch at one end, possibly a read error.

PCR employed 60 Vbeta and 13 Jbeta primers. Produced via immunoSEQ multiplex PCR; TCRdb's table is partial and in-frame only. Altogether 150,000 or so clones are present, roughly 79% being singletons, with the ten largest covering over 4.5%. The CDR3 covers 14 residues. The V gene's germline CDR1 is MNHNY and CDR2 SVGAGI (reference sequence). The sample taken for sequencing was PBMCs. The chain joins TRBV6-6 to TRBJ2-6, with D perhaps matching TRBD1 (5 bases). The TCR originated in a young woman in good health and CMV-seropositive. CDR3 in amino acids: CASSYSSGANGLTF. CDR3 DNA sequence: TGTGCCAGCAGTTACTCGAGTGGGGCCAACGGCCTGACTTTC.